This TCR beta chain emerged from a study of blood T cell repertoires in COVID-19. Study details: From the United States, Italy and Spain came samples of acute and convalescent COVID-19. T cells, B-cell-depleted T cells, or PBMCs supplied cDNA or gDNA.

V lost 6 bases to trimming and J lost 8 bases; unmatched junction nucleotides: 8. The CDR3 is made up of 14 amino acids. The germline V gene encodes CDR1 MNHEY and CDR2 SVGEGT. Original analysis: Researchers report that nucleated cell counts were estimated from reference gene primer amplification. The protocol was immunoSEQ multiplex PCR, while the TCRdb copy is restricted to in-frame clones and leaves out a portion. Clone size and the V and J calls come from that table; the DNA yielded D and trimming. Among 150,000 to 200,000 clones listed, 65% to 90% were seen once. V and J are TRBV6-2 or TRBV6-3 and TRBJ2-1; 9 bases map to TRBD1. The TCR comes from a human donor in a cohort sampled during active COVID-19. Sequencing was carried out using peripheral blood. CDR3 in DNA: TGTGCCAGCAGCCCCGGGACAGGGATTCATGAGCAGTTCTTC. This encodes CASSPGTGIHEQFF.